The 3 T cell receptor beta chains below all came from one sample that was sequenced in a study of post-analysis software for immune sequencing data. Study results and limitations: Relative to controls, patients had five TRBV segments at higher frequency, with TRBV5-6, TRBV5-1 and TRBV20-1 among these.

These receptors have no known antigen. Each TCR beta cDNA library carried unique molecular identifiers. MiXCR, applied by TCRdb to the PCR reads, yields one record per CDR3 protein. The sample consists of more than 450,000 distinct CDR3 sequences, 44% of them appearing once. What was sequenced was blood. The source is a girl aged 10 to 17 with multiple sclerosis.

This chain links TRBV12-3 or TRBV12-4 with TRBJ1-1, with no clear D. CDR3 length equals 12 residues. Trimming took off 4 bases at V and 4 bases at J, with 7 bases between the two ends. CDR3 nucleotide sequence: TGTGCCAGCAGTTATCGGTCCACTGAAGCTTTCTTT. Protein: CASSYRSTEAFF.

This clonotype has only a few counts. The rearrangement links TRBV6-6 to TRBJ2-1, with D unclear. The V end lost 2 bases, the J end lost 8 bases, and 7 bases lay between the germline ends. CDR3 length: 12 residues. The germline CDR1 and CDR2 sequences are MNHNY and SVGAGI (reference sequence). DNA of the CDR3: TGTGCCAGCAGTTACATCAGCCATGAGCAGTTCTTC. Translating gives CASSYISHEQFF.

The V gene is TRBV5-1, the J gene TRBJ2-3; D gene ambiguous. Germline values: CDR1 SGHRS, CDR2 YFSETQ. This CDR3 contains 13 residues. V was shortened by 1 base and J by 7 bases, with 10 bases between the two germline ends. CDR3 residues: CASSLSVSNTQYF. In nucleotides, the CDR3 is TGCGCCAGCAGCTTGTCTGTATCGAATACGCAGTATTTT.